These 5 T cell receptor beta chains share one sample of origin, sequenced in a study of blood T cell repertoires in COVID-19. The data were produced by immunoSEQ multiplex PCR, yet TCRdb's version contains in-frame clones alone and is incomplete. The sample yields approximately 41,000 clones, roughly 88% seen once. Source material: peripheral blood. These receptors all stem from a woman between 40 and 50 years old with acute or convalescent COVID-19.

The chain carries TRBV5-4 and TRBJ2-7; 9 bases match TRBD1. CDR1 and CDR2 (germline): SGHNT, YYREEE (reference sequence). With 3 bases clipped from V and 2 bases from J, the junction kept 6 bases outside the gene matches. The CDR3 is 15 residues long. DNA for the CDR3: TGTGCCAGCAGCTGGGGGGACAGGGTACCCTACGAGCAGTACTTC. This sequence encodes CASSWGDRVPYEQYF. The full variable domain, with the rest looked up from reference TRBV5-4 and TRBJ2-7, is ETGVTQSPTHLIKTRGQQVTLRCSSQSGHNTVSWYQQALGQGPQFIFQYYREEENGRGNFPPRFSGLQFPNYSSELNVNALELDDSALYLCASSWGDRVPYEQYFGPGTRLTVT.

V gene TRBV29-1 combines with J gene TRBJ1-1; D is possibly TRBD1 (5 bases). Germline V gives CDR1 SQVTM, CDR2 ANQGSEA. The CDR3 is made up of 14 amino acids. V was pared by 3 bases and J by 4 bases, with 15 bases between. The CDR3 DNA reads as TGCAGCGTTGACCCGCCGGAGGGGAGCACTGAAGCTTTCTTT. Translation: CSVDPPEGSTEAFF.

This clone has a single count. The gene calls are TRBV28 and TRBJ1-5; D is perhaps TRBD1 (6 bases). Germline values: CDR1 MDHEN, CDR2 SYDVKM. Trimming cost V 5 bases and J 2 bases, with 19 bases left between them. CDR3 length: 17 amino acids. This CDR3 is CASSLPGHRSGNQPQHF. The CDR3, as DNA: TGTGCCAGCAGTCTACCGGGACACCGTTCCGGCAATCAGCCCCAGCATTTT.

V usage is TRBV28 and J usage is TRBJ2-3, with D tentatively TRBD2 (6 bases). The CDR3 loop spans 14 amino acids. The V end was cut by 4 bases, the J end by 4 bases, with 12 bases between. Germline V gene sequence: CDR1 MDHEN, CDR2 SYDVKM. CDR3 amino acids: CASSSRGTSDTQYF. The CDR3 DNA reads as TGTGCCAGCAGTTCCCGCGGGACGTCAGATACGCAGTATTTT.

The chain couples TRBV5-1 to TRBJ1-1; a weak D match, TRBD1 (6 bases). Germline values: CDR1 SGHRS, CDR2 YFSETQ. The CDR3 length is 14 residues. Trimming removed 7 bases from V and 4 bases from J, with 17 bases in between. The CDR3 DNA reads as TGCGCCAGCCACAACCCGCAGGGGAGCACTGAAGCTTTCTTT. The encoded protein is CASHNPQGSTEAFF.